What follows describes a single T cell receptor beta chain. Its antigen is as yet unknown. The authors split each subset's genomic DNA evenly across several immunoSEQ plates. Data came from immunoSEQ multiplex PCR; TCRdb stores just in-frame clones and leaves some out. This sample has about 680,000 clones; under 80% occur once, and the top ten carry less than 2%. This sample is drawn from a study of shared clonotypes between healthy human individuals. Every one of the donors was a Caucasian adult that lived in Nashville, Tennessee. Trimming took 8 bases from V and 3 from J; bases not matched to a gene: 12. The germline V gene has CDR1 SGHNT and CDR2 YENEEA. CDR3 length: 15 amino acids. Study observations and caveats: Naive subsets usually exceeded memory subsets in estimated richness.

The receptor was derived from a woman aged 25 to 39 in good health. This chain joins TRBV11-3 and TRBJ2-7, with 8 nucleotides matching TRBD2. The sample taken for sequencing was memory CD4+ T cells sorted from blood. The subset: CD45RA-negative fraction. As DNA, the CDR3 is TGTGCCAGCCGACCACCCGGGGGGGGAAACTACGAGCAGTACTTC. Its translation is CASRPPGGGNYEQYF.